The clone carrying this TCR beta chain showed up many times. TCRdb used MiXCR to reprocess the RT-PCR reads, holding one entry per CDR3 protein. The sample contains hundreds of thousands of distinct CDR3 sequences, roughly 16% of which appear only once. Looked up from germline, CDR1 is SGHDT and CDR2 is YYEEEE. V was cut by 0 bases and J by 3 bases, with 10 bases left in between. The CDR3 consists of 14 residues. The sample originates from a study of patients and donors after allogeneic stem cell transplantation. The chain carries TRBV5-6 and TRBJ2-7; D may be TRBD2 (6 bases). Sequencing used blood, either unsorted or a sorted T cell fraction (not recorded which). This TCR came from a human donor who was either an allogeneic HSCT recipient or a stem cell or donor lymphocyte infusion donor (not recorded which). It is not recorded whose cells these are; they may come from a transplant donor. The CDR3 DNA sequence: TGTGCCAGCAGCTTGGGGGGGGACTTCTACGAGCAGTACTTC. Protein sequence: CASSLGGDFYEQYF.